Below, 9 T cell receptor beta chains from the same sample are listed, as sequenced in a study of T-cell reconstitution after alpha-beta-depleted transplantation in children. The TCRbeta library incorporated unique molecular identifiers. TCRdb re-called the PCR reads with MiXCR, one entry per CDR3 protein. The sample shows 200,000 to 250,000 distinct CDR3 sequences, approximately 10% of them seen only once. Here the sequenced sample was PBMCs, taken before TCRalphabeta/CD19-depleted stem cell transplant. These receptors all stem from a child in the first two years of life with acute myeloid leukemia, due to receive a stem cell transplant.

The rearrangement links TRBV5-5 to TRBJ1-5; D gene ambiguous. CDR1 and CDR2 (germline): SGHKS, YYEKEE (reference sequence). Trimming cost V 1 base and J 4 bases, with 12 bases left between them. The CDR3 consists of 15 residues. CDR3 in DNA: TGTGCCAGCAGCTTGTTTAGAACAGAGAATCAGCCCCAGCATTTT. This sequence encodes CASSLFRTENQPQHF.

This clonotype was observed a handful of times. At one of its ends the junction is not consistent with the germline gene, which may arise from a read error. The chain uses TRBV28 and TRBJ2-7, with D uncertain. Germline V lookup: CDR1 MDHEN, CDR2 SYDVKM. The CDR3 has 9 amino acids. In nucleotides, the CDR3 is TGTGCCAGCAGTTTAGGGCAGCCATTC. Its protein is CASSLGQPF.

This clonotype was found many times. The chain has TRBV20-1 and TRBJ2-5; 7 bases fit TRBD1. Germline trimming cut 6 bases from V and 6 bases from J; bases unmatched to any gene: 10. The CDR3 runs to 13 residues. Germline V gene data show CDR1 as DFQATT and CDR2 as SNEGSKA (reference sequence). CDR3: CSATGAQGKTQYF. The CDR3 bases are TGCAGTGCAACAGGGGCACAGGGAAAGACCCAGTACTTC.

The table lists this clonotype with many counts. The rearrangement links TRBV12-3 or TRBV12-4 to TRBJ2-2; D ambiguous. The CDR3 is made up of 12 amino acids. Trimming took off 5 bases at V and 3 bases at J, with 4 bases between the two ends. The CDR3 nucleotides read TGTGCCAGCAGTCCCGACACCGGGGAGCTGTTTTTT. It specifies CASSPDTGELFF.

This clonotype has a count of ten or more. This chain connects TRBV5-1 to TRBJ1-2, with D tentatively TRBD1 (6 bases). This CDR3 comprises 14 residues. Germline V gene lookup returns CDR1 SGHRS and CDR2 YFSETQ. V was cut by 1 base and J by 4 bases, with 11 bases left in between. CDR3 protein: CASSLPDRSYGYTF. The CDR3 DNA reads as TGCGCCAGCAGCTTGCCCGACAGGAGCTATGGCTACACCTTC.

This clonotype showed up many times. The chain employs TRBV9 and TRBJ2-1; D remains ambiguous. The germline CDR1 and CDR2 sequences are SGDLS and YYNGEE. V lost 4 bases, J lost 0 bases, and 14 bases lay in between. The CDR3 sequence is 16 residues long. As DNA, the CDR3 is TGTGCCAGCAGCACTTTTACCGCGAGCTCCTACAATGAGCAGTTCTTC. Its translation is CASSTFTASSYNEQFF.

This clonotype has ten or more counts. Its ends do not fully match the called genes, so a read error is possible. The rearrangement joins TRBV12-3 or TRBV12-4 to TRBJ1-5; D might be TRBD1 (6 bases). This CDR3 has 13 amino acids. The CDR3 here is CASSLGTNQPQHF. For the CDR3, the DNA is TGTGCCAGCAGCTTAGGGACAAATCAGCCCCAGCATTTT.

This clonotype was observed at least ten times. This chain uses TRBV28 with TRBJ1-1; D gene uncertain. The CDR3 is 12 residues long. CDR1 is MDHEN and CDR2 is SYDVKM in the germline V gene. V was shortened by 5 bases and J by 11 bases, with 15 bases between the two germline ends. Here the CDR3 reads CASSLAGQQAFF. The CDR3 bases are TGTGCCAGCAGTCTGGCAGGCCAACAGGCTTTCTTT.

At least ten counts were recorded for this clonotype. The V and J genes are TRBV7-2 and TRBJ2-7; TRBD1 is a possible D gene (5 bases). Germline assignment: CDR1 SGHTA and CDR2 FQGNSA. The CDR3 runs 12 residues. V lost 2 bases to trimming and J lost 6 bases, with 8 bases between them. CDR3 in DNA: TGTGCCAGCAGCTTATCAGGGCTCGAGCAGTACTTC. Its translation: CASSLSGLEQYF.